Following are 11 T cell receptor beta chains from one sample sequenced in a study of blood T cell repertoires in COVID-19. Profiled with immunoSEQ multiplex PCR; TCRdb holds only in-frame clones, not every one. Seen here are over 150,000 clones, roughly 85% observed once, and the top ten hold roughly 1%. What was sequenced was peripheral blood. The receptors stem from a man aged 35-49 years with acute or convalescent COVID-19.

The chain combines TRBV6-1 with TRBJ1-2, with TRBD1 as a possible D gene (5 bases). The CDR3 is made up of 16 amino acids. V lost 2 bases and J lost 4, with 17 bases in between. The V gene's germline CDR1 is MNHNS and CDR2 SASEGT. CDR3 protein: CASSELGQLLFYGYTF. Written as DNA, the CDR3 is TGTGCCAGCAGTGAACTGGGGCAACTCCTTTTCTATGGCTACACCTTC.

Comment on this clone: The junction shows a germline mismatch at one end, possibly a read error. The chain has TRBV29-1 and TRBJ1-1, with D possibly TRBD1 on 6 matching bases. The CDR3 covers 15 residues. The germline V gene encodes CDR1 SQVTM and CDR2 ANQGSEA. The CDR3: CSVEDTGHLKTEAFF. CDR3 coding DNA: TGCAGCGTTGAAGATACGGGACATCTGAAAACTGAAGCTTTCTTT.

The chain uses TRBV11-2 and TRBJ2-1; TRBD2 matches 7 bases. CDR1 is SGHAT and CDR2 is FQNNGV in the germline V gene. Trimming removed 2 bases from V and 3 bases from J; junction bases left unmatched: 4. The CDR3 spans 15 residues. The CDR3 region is CASSLLWGGYNEQFF. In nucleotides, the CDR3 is TGTGCCAGCAGCTTATTGTGGGGGGGCTACAATGAGCAGTTCTTC.

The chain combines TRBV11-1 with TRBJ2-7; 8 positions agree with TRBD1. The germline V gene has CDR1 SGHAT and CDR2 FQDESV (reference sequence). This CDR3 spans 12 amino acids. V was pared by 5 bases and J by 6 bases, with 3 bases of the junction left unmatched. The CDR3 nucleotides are TGTGCCAGCAGCCCACAGGGGGGCGAGCAGTACTTC. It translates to CASSPQGGEQYF.

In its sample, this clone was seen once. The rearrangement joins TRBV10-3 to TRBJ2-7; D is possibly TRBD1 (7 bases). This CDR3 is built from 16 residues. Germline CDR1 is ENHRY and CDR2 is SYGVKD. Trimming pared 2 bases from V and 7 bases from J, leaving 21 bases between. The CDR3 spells CAISEGPQGTSGEQYF. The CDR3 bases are TGTGCCATCAGTGAGGGCCCACAGGGGACTTCGGGGGAGCAGTACTTC.

CDR3 coding DNA: TGCGCCAGCAGCCGTCGGTGGGAGGATAATTCACCCCTCCACTTT. It translates to CASSRRWEDNSPLHF. The rearrangement joins TRBV4-1 to TRBJ1-6; D unresolved. Trimming took 4 bases from V and 5 from J, leaving 12 bases between them. The CDR3 sequence is 15 residues long. CDR1 is MGHRA and CDR2 is YSYEKL in the germline V gene.

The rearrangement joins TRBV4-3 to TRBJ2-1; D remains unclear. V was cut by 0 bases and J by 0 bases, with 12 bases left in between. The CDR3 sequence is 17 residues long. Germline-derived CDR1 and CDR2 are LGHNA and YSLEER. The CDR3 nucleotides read TGCGCCAGCAGCCAAGAAGCCCGATCGAGCTCCTACAATGAGCAGTTCTTC. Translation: CASSQEARSSSYNEQFF.

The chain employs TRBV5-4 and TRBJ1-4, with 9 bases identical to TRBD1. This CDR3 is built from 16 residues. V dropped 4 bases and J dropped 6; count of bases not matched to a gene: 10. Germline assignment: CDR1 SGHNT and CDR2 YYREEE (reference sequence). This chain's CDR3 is CASSKNPQGADEKLFF. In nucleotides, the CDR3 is TGTGCCAGCAGCAAAAACCCACAGGGGGCAGATGAAAAACTGTTTTTT.

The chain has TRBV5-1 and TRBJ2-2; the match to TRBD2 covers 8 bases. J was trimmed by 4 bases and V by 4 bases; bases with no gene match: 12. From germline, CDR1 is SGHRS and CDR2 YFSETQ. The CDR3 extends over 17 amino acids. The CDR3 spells CASSPNRAGVRTGELFF. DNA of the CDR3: TGCGCCAGCAGCCCTAATCGAGCGGGGGTCCGCACCGGGGAGCTGTTTTTT.

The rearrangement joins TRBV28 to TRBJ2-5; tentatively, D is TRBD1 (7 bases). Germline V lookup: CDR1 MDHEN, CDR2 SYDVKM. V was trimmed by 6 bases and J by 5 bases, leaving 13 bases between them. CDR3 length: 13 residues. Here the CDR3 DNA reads TGTGCCAGCAGGCAGGGGGGTCGGGAGACCCAGTACTTC. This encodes CASRQGGRETQYF.

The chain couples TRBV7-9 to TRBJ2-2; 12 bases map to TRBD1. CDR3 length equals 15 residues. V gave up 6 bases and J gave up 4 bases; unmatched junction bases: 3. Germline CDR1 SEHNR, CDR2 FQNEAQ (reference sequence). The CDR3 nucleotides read TGTGCCAGCAGTGGGACAGGGGGCTTCACCGGGGAGCTGTTTTTT. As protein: CASSGTGGFTGELFF.